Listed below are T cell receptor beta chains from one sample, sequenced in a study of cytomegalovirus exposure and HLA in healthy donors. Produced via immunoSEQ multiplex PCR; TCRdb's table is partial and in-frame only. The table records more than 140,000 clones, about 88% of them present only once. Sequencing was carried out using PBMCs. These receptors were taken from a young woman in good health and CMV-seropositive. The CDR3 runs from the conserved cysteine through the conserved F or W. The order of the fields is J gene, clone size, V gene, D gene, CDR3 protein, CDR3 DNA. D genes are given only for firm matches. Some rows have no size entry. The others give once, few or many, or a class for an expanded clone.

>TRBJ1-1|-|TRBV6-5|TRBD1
CASSYNRGEAFF
TGTGCCAGCAGTTACAACAGGGGAGAGGCTTTCTTT
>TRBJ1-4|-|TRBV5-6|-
CASSFKSTNEKLFF
TGTGCCAGCAGCTTTAAATCAACTAATGAAAAACTGTTTTTT
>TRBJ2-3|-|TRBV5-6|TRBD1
CASSTGTGITDTQYF
TGTGCCAGCAGTACCGGGACAGGGATCACAGATACGCAGTATTTT
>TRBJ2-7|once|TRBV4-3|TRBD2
CASSQGTRNEQYF
TGCGCCAGCAGCCAGGGGACTAGGAACGAGCAGTACTTC
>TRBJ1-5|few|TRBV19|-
CASSPTAASNQPQHF
TGTGCCAGTAGTCCAACAGCAGCTAGCAATCAGCCCCAGCATTTT
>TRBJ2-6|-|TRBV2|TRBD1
CASSPGQGYSGANVLTF
TGTGCCAGCAGTCCGGGACAGGGCTACTCTGGGGCCAACGTCCTGACTTTC
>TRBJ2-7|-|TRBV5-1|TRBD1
CASTGETGDFGEQYF
TGCGCCAGCACTGGGGAGACAGGGGATTTTGGCGAGCAGTACTTC
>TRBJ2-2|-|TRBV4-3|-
CASSQDRGLLNTGELFF
TGCGCCAGCAGCCAAGATCGGGGACTTCTGAACACCGGGGAGCTGTTTTTT
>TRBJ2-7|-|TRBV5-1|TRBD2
CASSLIGTSDSSYEQYF
TGCGCCAGCAGCTTGATAGGGACTAGCGACAGCTCCTACGAGCAGTACTTC
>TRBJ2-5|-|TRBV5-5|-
CASSDPSGLQETQYF
TGTGCCAGCAGTGACCCCTCAGGGCTACAAGAGACCCAGTACTTC
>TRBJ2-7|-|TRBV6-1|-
CASSPFTGTSYEQYF
TGTGCCAGCAGTCCGTTTACCGGGACATCTTACGAGCAGTACTTC
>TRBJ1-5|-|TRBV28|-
CASSFGQHSNQPQHF
TGTGCCAGCAGTTTCGGACAGCATAGCAATCAGCCCCAGCATTTT
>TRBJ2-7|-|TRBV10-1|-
CAGTETYEQYF
TGCGCCGGGACTGAGACCTACGAGCAGTACTTC
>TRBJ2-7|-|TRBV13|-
CASSLGGGLREQYF
TGTGCCAGCAGCCTAGGGGGGGGGCTGCGCGAGCAGTACTTC
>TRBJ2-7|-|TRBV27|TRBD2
CASSMGLATHYEQYF
TGTGCCAGCAGTATGGGACTAGCGACCCACTACGAGCAGTACTTC
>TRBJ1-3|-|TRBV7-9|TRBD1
CASSSTGSGNTIYF
TGTGCCAGCAGCTCGACAGGGTCTGGAAACACCATATATTTT
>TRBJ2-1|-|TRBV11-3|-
CASSLSTDQFF
TGTGCCAGCAGCCTTTCGACAGATCAGTTCTTC
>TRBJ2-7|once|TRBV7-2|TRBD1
CASSSGGGQGPAEQYF
TGTGCCAGCAGCTCAGGCGGGGGACAGGGGCCTGCCGAGCAGTACTTC
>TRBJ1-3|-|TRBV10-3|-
CAISNSSGNTIYF
TGTGCCATCAGCAATAGCTCTGGAAACACCATATATTTT
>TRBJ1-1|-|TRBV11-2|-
CASSFLTGDTEAFF
TGTGCCAGCAGCTTCCTGACTGGTGACACTGAAGCTTTCTTT
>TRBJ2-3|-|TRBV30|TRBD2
CAWSRGLEGTDTQYF
TGTGCCTGGAGCCGGGGACTAGAGGGCACAGATACGCAGTATTTT
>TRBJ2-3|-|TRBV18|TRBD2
CASSPPTSGRRTDTQYF
TGTGCCAGCTCACCACCTACTAGCGGGAGAAGGACAGATACGCAGTATTTT
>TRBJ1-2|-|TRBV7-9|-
CASSLDGRGHTNYGYTF
TGTGCCAGCAGCTTAGACGGCAGGGGCCATACGAACTATGGCTACACCTTC
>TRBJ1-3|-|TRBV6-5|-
CASSQRISGNTIYF
TGTGCCAGCAGTCAGCGTATCTCTGGAAACACCATATATTTT
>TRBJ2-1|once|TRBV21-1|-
CASSLRTSGIYNEQFF
TGTGCCAGCAGCCTCAGGACTAGCGGGATCTACAATGAGCAGTTCTTC